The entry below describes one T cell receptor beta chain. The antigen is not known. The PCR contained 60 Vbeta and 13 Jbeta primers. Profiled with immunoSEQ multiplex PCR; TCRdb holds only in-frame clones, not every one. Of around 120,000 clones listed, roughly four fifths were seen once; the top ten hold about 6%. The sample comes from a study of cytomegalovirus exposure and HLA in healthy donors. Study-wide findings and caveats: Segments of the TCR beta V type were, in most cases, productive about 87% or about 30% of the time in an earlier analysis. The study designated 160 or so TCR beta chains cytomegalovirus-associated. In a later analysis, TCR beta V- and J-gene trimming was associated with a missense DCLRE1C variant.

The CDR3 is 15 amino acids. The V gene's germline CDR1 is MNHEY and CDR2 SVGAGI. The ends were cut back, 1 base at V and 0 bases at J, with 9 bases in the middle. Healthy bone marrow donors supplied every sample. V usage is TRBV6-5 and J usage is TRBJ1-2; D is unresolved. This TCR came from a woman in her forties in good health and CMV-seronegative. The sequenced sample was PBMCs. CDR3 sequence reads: CASSYWADANYGYTF. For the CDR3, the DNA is TGTGCCAGCAGTTACTGGGCAGATGCTAACTATGGCTACACCTTC.